This T cell receptor (beta chain) derives from a study of identical twins. V was clipped by 2 bases and J by 0 bases; unmatched bases: 5. This CDR3 comprises 15 residues. Germline V gives CDR1 SQVTM, CDR2 ANQGSEA. Notes on the study in general: Instead of following the same donors, the conclusions were based on cross-sectional statistical analysis.

TCRdb recomputed calls from the 5' RACE reads with MiXCR, one row per CDR3 protein. Of about 570,000 distinct CDR3 sequences listed, nearly 10% were seen once; the top ten hold 2.5% to 3%. This clonotype was counted only a few times. What it recognizes is unknown. These records were also assigned to another study, of yellow fever vaccine responses in identical twins.

The source is a woman under 30 in good health. Sequencing was performed on PBMCs. This chain links TRBV29-1 with TRBJ2-3, with TRBD2 matching over 7 bases. This chain's CDR3 is CSVEPGRDSTDTQYF. CDR3 nucleotide sequence: TGCAGCGTTGAACCAGGGAGGGATAGCACAGATACGCAGTATTTT.